This TCR beta chain emerged from a study of breast tumors, draining lymph nodes, adjacent tissues. Study conclusions and caveats: Compared with lymph nodes, tumors were less diverse; compared with nontumor tissue, more. Luminal-like breast cancer showed significantly higher tumor–nontumor repertoire similarity than basal-like. Data fit most tumor T cells coming from lymph node, expanding in tumor.

The V end was cut by 0 bases, the J end by 7 bases, with 6 bases between. From germline, CDR1 is SGHNT and CDR2 YENEEA. The CDR3 sequence is 13 residues long. TCRdb processed the multiplex PCR reads anew with MiXCR; each CDR3 protein has one entry. The repertoire includes 160,000 or so distinct CDR3 sequences, approximately 33% of them detected once, and 3.8% sits in the top ten. Samples came from axillary lymph nodes draining the breast cancer. This clonotype was observed a handful of times. Its antigen is unknown. The sequenced material came from axillary lymph node tissue. The sequence was collected from a female donor with breast cancer. Some clones in this sample may be carry-over from other donors' samples. The chain carries TRBV11-3 and TRBJ1-4; D not certain. The CDR3 region has the DNA TGTGCCAGCAGCTTAGATCTGGGTGAAAAACTGTTTTTT. It translates to CASSLDLGEKLFF.